The 10 T cell receptor beta chains listed next were all sequenced from one sample in a study of T cell repertoires in cytomegalovirus infection. TCRdb used MiXCR to reprocess the reads, holding one entry per CDR3 protein. This sample carries about 500,000 distinct CDR3 sequences, 33% of them seen once, and the ten largest clones take about a sixth. These receptors have no known antigen. The sample consisted of cultured PBMCs, taken from culture after CMV antigen stimulation. These receptor sequences come from a human donor in good health (CMV status not recorded). Some clones in this sample may be carry-over from other donors' samples.

The table lists this clonotype with a few counts. The rearrangement links TRBV28 to TRBJ1-1, with D possibly matching TRBD1 (5 bases). Germline CDR1 MDHEN, CDR2 SYDVKM. The V end was cut by 5 bases, the J end by 4 bases, with 17 bases between. The CDR3 covers 15 residues. The CDR3 nucleotides are TGTGCCAGCAGTAGACGACAGACGGGGAGCACTGAAGCTTTCTTT. This codes for CASSRRQTGSTEAFF.

This clonotype was seen a handful of times. This rearrangement joins TRBV30 to TRBJ1-3; no clear D. Germline CDR1 reads GTSNPN; CDR2 reads SVGIG (reference sequence). This CDR3 is 15 amino acids long. The CDR3 bases are TGTGCTGGCTGTGGGGATAAGAGCTCTGGAAACACCATATATTTT. Its translation is CAGCGDKSSGNTIYF.

The rearrangement links TRBV7-6 to TRBJ1-2; no definite D call. Germline lookup yields CDR1 SGHVS and CDR2 FNYEAQ. V lost 5 bases, J lost 4 bases, and 17 bases lay in between. This CDR3 comprises 15 residues. In DNA, the CDR3 is TGTGCCAGCAGCCCCGACCCAGGCGGTAGCTATGGCTACACCTTC. As protein: CASSPDPGGSYGYTF.

The chain joins TRBV20-1 to TRBJ2-5, with 10 bases lining up with TRBD2. The V segment lost 0 bases and the J segment 5 bases; nucleotides outside the gene matches: 12. The CDR3 sequence is 17 residues long. Looked up from germline, CDR1 is DFQATT and CDR2 is SNEGSKA (reference sequence). CDR3 nucleotides: TGCAGTGCTAGAGATCAAAAACTAGCGGGAAGATGGGAGACCCAGTACTTC. Encoded protein: CSARDQKLAGRWETQYF.

This rearrangement joins TRBV30 to TRBJ2-2, with 10 bases that match TRBD1. The CDR3 runs 15 residues. Germline CDR1 and CDR2: GTSNPN and SVGIG (reference sequence). V shed 2 bases and J 4 bases; nucleotides not matched to a gene: 4. The CDR3 is CAWSKDRGFTGELFF. In DNA, the CDR3 is TGTGCCTGGAGTAAGGACAGGGGGTTCACCGGGGAGCTGTTTTTT.

This clonotype was observed a few times. This CDR3 reads CASSPLGPNEQFF. The DNA of the CDR3 is TGTGCCAGCTCACCGCTCGGCCCCAATGAGCAGTTCTTC. This chain links TRBV18 with TRBJ2-1; D not resolved. The CDR3 has 13 residues. CDR1 is KGHSH, CDR2 LQKENI, per germline. Trimming shortened V by 3 bases and J by 6 bases, and 9 bases separated the two germline ends.

The chain employs TRBV7-4 and TRBJ2-5; D not certain. Germline V gene lookup returns CDR1 SGHVT and CDR2 SQSDAQ. V lost 1 base and J lost 2, with 8 bases in between. The CDR3 sequence is 14 residues long. CDR3 coding DNA: TGTGCCAGCAGCTTAGACGTAGATCAAGAGACCCAGTACTTC. As protein: CASSLDVDQETQYF.

The gene calls are TRBV12-3 or TRBV12-4 and TRBJ2-1; 14 nucleotides match TRBD2. The CDR3 is 16 amino acids. With V trimmed by 5 bases and J by 8 bases, 8 bases remained unmatched. Here the CDR3 DNA reads TGTGCCAGCAGTCTCGGACTAGCGGGAGGAGCTCATGAGCAGTTCTTC. Protein product: CASSLGLAGGAHEQFF.

This clonotype was observed at least ten times. J is TRBJ1-2 and V is TRBV4-1; D might be TRBD1 (6 bases). The germline V gene has CDR1 MGHRA and CDR2 YSYEKL. The CDR3 runs 14 residues. The ends were cut back, 4 bases at V and 2 bases at J, with 11 bases in the middle. DNA of the CDR3: TGCGCCAGCAGCCCGAGCGGGACAAACTATGGCTACACCTTC. Amino acids: CASSPSGTNYGYTF.

The chain joins TRBV11-2 to TRBJ1-1; the D is unclear. The CDR3 has 14 amino acids. Germline-derived CDR1 and CDR2 are SGHAT and FQNNGV. Between the trimmed V and J ends, which lost 1 base and 7 bases, there was a span of 13 bases. As DNA, the CDR3 is TGTGCCAGCAGCTTAGTAGCCGGGTGGGGTGAAGCTTTCTTT. This codes for CASSLVAGWGEAFF.